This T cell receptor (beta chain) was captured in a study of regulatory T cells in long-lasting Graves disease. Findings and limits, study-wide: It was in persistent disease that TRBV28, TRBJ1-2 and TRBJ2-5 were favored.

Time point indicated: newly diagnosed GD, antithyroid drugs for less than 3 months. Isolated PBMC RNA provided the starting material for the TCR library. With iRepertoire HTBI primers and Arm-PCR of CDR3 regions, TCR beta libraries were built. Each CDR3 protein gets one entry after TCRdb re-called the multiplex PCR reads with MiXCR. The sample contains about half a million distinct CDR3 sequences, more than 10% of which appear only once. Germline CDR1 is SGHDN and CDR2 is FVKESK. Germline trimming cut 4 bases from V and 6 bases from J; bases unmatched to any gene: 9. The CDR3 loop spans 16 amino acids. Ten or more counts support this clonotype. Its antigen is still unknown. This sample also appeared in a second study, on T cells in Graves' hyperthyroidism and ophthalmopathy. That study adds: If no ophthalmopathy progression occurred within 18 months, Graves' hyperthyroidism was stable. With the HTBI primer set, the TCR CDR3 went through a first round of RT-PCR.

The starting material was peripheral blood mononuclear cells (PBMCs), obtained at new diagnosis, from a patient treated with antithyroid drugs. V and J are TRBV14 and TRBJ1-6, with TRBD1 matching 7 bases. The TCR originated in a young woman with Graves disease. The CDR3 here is CASSPDRRQANSPLHF. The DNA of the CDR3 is TGTGCCAGCAGCCCGGACAGGCGGCAAGCTAATTCACCCCTCCACTTT.